These 24 T cell receptor beta chains came from one sample sequenced in a study of blood T cell repertoires in COVID-19. Sequencing used immunoSEQ multiplex PCR; TCRdb keeps in-frame clones, though not all of them. The sample holds about 260,000 clones, about 85% seen once. The specimen was peripheral blood. These receptors were collected from a man younger than 30 with active or convalescent COVID-19.

For this clone: Other DNA variants within this sample encode the same CDR3. V is TRBV7-3 and J is TRBJ2-2; D is perhaps TRBD1 (6 bases). Germline CDR1 and CDR2: SGHTA and FQGTGA. V was cut by 0 bases and J by 2 bases, with 10 bases left in between. The CDR3 has 16 residues. In DNA form, the CDR3 reads TGTGCCAGCAGCTTAACGAGGACAGCAAACACCGGGGAGCTGTTTTTT. It specifies CASSLTRTANTGELFF. The complete variable domain, with remaining parts taken from reference TRBV7-3 and TRBJ2-2, reads GAGVSQTPSNKVTEKGKYVELRCDPISGHTALYWYRQSLGQGPEFLIYFQGTGAADDSGLPNDRFFAVRPEGSVSTLKIQRTERGDSAVYLCASSLTRTANTGELFFGEGSRLTVL.

The CDR3: CASSLGWGAGELFF. DNA for the CDR3: TGTGCCAGCAGCTTGGGTTGGGGGGCCGGGGAGCTGTTTTTT. The chain joins TRBV5-5 to TRBJ2-2; possibly TRBD2 for D (6 bases). The germline V gene encodes CDR1 SGHKS and CDR2 YYEKEE (reference sequence). V lost 0 bases, J lost 6 bases, and 9 bases lay in between. The CDR3 is made up of 14 amino acids. Together with reference TRBV5-5 and TRBJ2-2, the CDR3 gives the full variable domain: DAGVTQSPTHLIKTRGQQVTLRCSPISGHKSVSWYQQVLGQGPQFIFQYYEKEERGRGNFPDRFSARQFPNYSSELNVNALLLGDSALYLCASSLGWGAGELFFGEGSRLTVL.

This chain links TRBV5-1 with TRBJ2-5; D perhaps matches TRBD2 (5 bases). Per germline, CDR1 SGHRS and CDR2 YFSETQ. The CDR3 consists of 14 residues. V dropped 4 bases and J dropped 0 bases, with 10 bases sitting between them. CDR3 in DNA: TGCGCCAGCAGCCTGGCCGGGAACCAAGAGACCCAGTACTTC. It encodes CASSLAGNQETQYF.

The CDR3 bases are TGTGCCAGCATAAGGGCGGGGCCCTATGGCTACACCTTC. It codes for CASIRAGPYGYTF. This chain joins TRBV6-5 and TRBJ1-2; TRBD1 might be the D (5 bases). This CDR3 is built from 13 residues. With 7 bases removed from V and 4 bases from J, the gap between germline ends came to 13 bases. The V gene's germline CDR1 is MNHEY and CDR2 SVGAGI.

V gene TRBV7-9 combines with J gene TRBJ2-1; the D gene is possibly TRBD1 (5 bases). The CDR3 runs to 13 residues. Germline CDR1 reads SEHNR; CDR2 reads FQNEAQ (reference sequence). V lost 2 bases and J lost 7, with 9 bases in between. The CDR3 sequence: CASSLPGSNEQFF. The CDR3 DNA is TGTGCCAGCAGCTTACCAGGGTCAAATGAGCAGTTCTTC.

J is TRBJ1-6 and V is TRBV18; 8 bases agree with TRBD1. Looked up from germline, CDR1 is KGHSH and CDR2 is LQKENI. The CDR3 is 16 amino acids. The V segment lost 4 bases and the J segment 4 bases; nucleotides outside the gene matches: 6. The CDR3: CASSHGQGMYNSPLHF. The DNA of the CDR3 is TGTGCCAGCTCACACGGACAGGGAATGTATAATTCACCCCTCCACTTT. The whole variable domain, remainder taken from reference TRBV18 and TRBJ1-6, is NAGVMQNPRHLVRRRGQEARLRCSPMKGHSHVYWYRQLPEEGLKFMVYLQKENIIDESGMPKERFSAEFPKEGPSILRIQQVVRGDSAAYFCASSHGQGMYNSPLHFGNGTRLTVT.

This rearrangement joins TRBV18 to TRBJ2-3; D gene unclear. The V end lost 3 bases, the J end lost 4 bases, and 8 bases lay between the germline ends. The CDR3 length is 13 residues. Germline V gene lookup returns CDR1 KGHSH and CDR2 LQKENI. CDR3 amino acids: CASSPPVADTQYF. CDR3 nucleotide sequence: TGTGCCAGCTCACCCCCTGTCGCAGATACGCAGTATTTT.

The V and J genes are TRBV27 and TRBJ2-2; possible D gene TRBD1, 6 bases. The V end was cut by 2 bases, the J end by 1 base, with 17 bases between. The CDR3 runs 18 residues. Germline V lookup: CDR1 MNHEY, CDR2 SMNVEV (reference sequence). The CDR3 loop is CASSLKMRQVKNTGELFF. Written as DNA, the CDR3 is TGTGCCAGCAGTTTAAAAATGAGACAGGTCAAGAACACCGGGGAGCTGTTTTTT.

This clone occurred once. V gene TRBV5-5 combines with J gene TRBJ2-3, with 13 bases lining up with TRBD2. From germline, CDR1 is SGHKS and CDR2 YYEKEE (reference sequence). The CDR3 consists of 16 residues. Trimming removed 3 bases from V and 9 bases from J; junction bases left unmatched: 10. CDR3 sequence: CASSWGLAGLGGTQYF. CDR3 bases: TGTGCCAGCAGCTGGGGACTAGCGGGACTGGGGGGCACGCAGTATTTT.

The CDR3 bases are TGTGCCAGCAGCCTTGGACAGCGGAGCGAGCAGTACTTC. It is translated as CASSLGQRSEQYF. This chain uses TRBV3-1 (or the pseudogene TRBV3-2) with TRBJ2-7, with a tentative D call TRBD1 (6 bases). CDR1 is LGHDT and CDR2 is YNNKEL in the germline V gene (reference sequence). The CDR3 spans 13 residues. Trimming took off 4 bases at V and 6 bases at J, with 13 bases between the two ends.

The chain uses TRBV7-3 and TRBJ2-7; TRBD2 agrees at 8 bases. Germline V gives CDR1 SGHTA, CDR2 FQGTGA. This CDR3 region has 17 residues. V dropped 2 bases and J dropped 0; count of bases not matched to a gene: 9. CDR3 residues: CASSLYPLAVSSYEQYF. DNA for the CDR3: TGTGCCAGCAGCTTATACCCACTAGCGGTGAGCTCCTACGAGCAGTACTTC.

This sequence joins TRBV28 and TRBJ1-2, with TRBD1 matching 7 bases. This CDR3 has 14 amino acids. Trimming at V came to 0 bases and at J to 8 bases, leaving 6 bases not matched to a gene. From germline, CDR1 is MDHEN and CDR2 SYDVKM. DNA of the CDR3: TGTGCCAGCAGTTTATGGGACAGGTTGGGAGGCTACACCTTC. Protein product: CASSLWDRLGGYTF.

The gene calls are TRBV5-1 and TRBJ1-1, with TRBD1 as a possible D gene (6 bases). CDR3 length: 18 amino acids. V dropped 4 bases and J dropped 4 bases, with 26 bases sitting between them. CDR1 SGHRS and CDR2 YFSETQ come from the germline V gene. The CDR3 DNA reads TGCGCCAGCAGCCTGATCCCACAGGGAAGGGCTATGGGCACTGAAGCTTTCTTT. Translation gives CASSLIPQGRAMGTEAFF.

The chain uses TRBV28 and TRBJ1-1, with D possibly TRBD1 on 6 matching bases. Between the trimmed V and J ends, which lost 5 bases and 11 bases, there was a span of 18 bases. This CDR3 is 13 amino acids long. Germline lookup yields CDR1 MDHEN and CDR2 SYDVKM. The CDR3 spells CASSTLWGQDAFF. CDR3 bases: TGTGCCAGCAGTACCCTATGGGGGCAGGACGCTTTCTTT. The whole variable domain, filled in from reference TRBV28 and TRBJ1-1, reads DVKVTQSSRYLVKRTGEKVFLECVQDMDHENMFWYRQDPGLGLRLIYFSYDVKMKEKGDIPEGYSVSREKKERFSLILESASTNQTSMYLCASSTLWGQDAFFGQGTRLTVV.

This chain uses TRBV29-1 with TRBJ2-7, with unresolved D. V dropped 7 bases and J dropped 5 bases, with 18 bases sitting between them. The CDR3 consists of 13 residues. Germline assignment: CDR1 SQVTM and CDR2 ANQGSEA. The CDR3, as DNA: TGCAGCGCCCAAAGCAGCAAAGGAGACGAGCAGTACTTC. Translation gives CSAQSSKGDEQYF.

The chain has TRBV6-5 and TRBJ2-7; perhaps TRBD2 as D (6 bases). CDR3 length equals 13 residues. V was clipped by 6 bases and J by 9 bases, with 18 bases between them. Germline V CDR1 and CDR2: MNHEY, SVGAGI. CDR3 region: CASSPLYGTRQYF. The CDR3 coding sequence is TGTGCCAGCAGCCCCCTCTATGGGACTCGGCAGTACTTC.

This sequence joins TRBV27 and TRBJ2-7; TRBD1 matches at 7 bases. The J segment lost 2 bases and the V segment lost 6 bases, leaving 7 bases of the junction unmatched. The CDR3 runs to 14 residues. From germline, CDR1 is MNHEY and CDR2 SMNVEV (reference sequence). The CDR3: CASRARGQAYEQYF. CDR3 DNA sequence: TGTGCCAGCAGAGCCAGAGGACAGGCCTACGAGCAGTACTTC.

The V and J genes are TRBV7-9 and TRBJ1-1, with D tentatively TRBD1 (5 bases). V lost 4 bases, J lost 4 bases, and 10 bases lay in between. Per the germline V gene, CDR1 is SEHNR and CDR2 is FQNEAQ (reference sequence). CDR3 length equals 13 residues. CDR3 nucleotide sequence: TGTGCCAGCAGCTGGCGGGGGGGCACTGAAGCTTTCTTT. It yields the protein CASSWRGGTEAFF.

The chain couples TRBV7-2 to TRBJ1-2, with 9 bases matching TRBD1. The CDR3 loop spans 13 amino acids. CDR1 is SGHTA, CDR2 FQGNSA, per germline. The trim removed 5 bases at V and 3 bases at J, leaving 1 base unmatched. As DNA, the CDR3 is TGTGCCAGCAGCCGGGACAGGGACTATGGCTACACCTTC. The encoded protein is CASSRDRDYGYTF.

The chain is built from TRBV2 and TRBJ1-2, with 9 bases that match TRBD1. The CDR3 contains 13 residues. Trimming at V came to 6 bases and at J to 4 bases, leaving 3 bases not matched to a gene. Germline loops: CDR1 SNHLY, CDR2 FYNNEI. CDR3 sequence reads: CASSQTGGYGYTF. The DNA for the CDR3 is TGTGCCAGCAGCCAGACAGGGGGCTATGGCTACACCTTC.

The chain recombines TRBV12-3 or TRBV12-4 with TRBJ1-4, with 8 bases matching TRBD1. J was trimmed by 3 bases and V by 6 bases; bases with no gene match: 0. The CDR3 contains 13 residues. The CDR3 DNA reads TGTGCCAGCAGGGGACAGGCTAATGAAAAACTGTTTTTT. Encoded protein: CASRGQANEKLFF.

The chain employs TRBV2 and TRBJ2-3, with D perhaps matching TRBD1 (6 bases). Trimming stripped 6 bases from V and 2 bases from J, with 21 bases between. Looked up from germline, CDR1 is SNHLY and CDR2 is FYNNEI. There are 17 residues in the CDR3. The CDR3 DNA reads as TGTGCCAGCAGACCTTACAGGGTTGGTTTGAACACAGATACGCAGTATTTT. Residues: CASRPYRVGLNTDTQYF.

This chain connects TRBV30 to TRBJ1-2; 10 bases agree with TRBD1. Per the germline V gene, CDR1 is GTSNPN and CDR2 is SVGIG (reference sequence). Unmatched junction bases numbered 8, after V lost 3 bases and J lost 4 bases. This CDR3 spans 15 amino acids. CDR3 DNA: TGTGCCTGGAGCAGACGGACAGGGGGATCCTATGGCTACACCTTC. It codes for CAWSRRTGGSYGYTF.

This clone was counted once. The J gene is TRBJ2-7, the V gene TRBV5-1; D is perhaps TRBD1 (5 bases). In germline, CDR1 is SGHRS, CDR2 YFSETQ. The CDR3 has 12 residues. Trimming shortened V by 4 bases and J by 9 bases, and 14 bases separated the two germline ends. The CDR3 protein is CASSADIDRQYF. CDR3 sequence (DNA): TGCGCCAGCAGCGCCGATATCGACAGGCAGTACTTC.